This TCR beta chain was recorded in a study of control samples from healthy donors and cancer patients (TCRdb year 2020). Trimming costs V 5 bases and J 2 bases, and their ends lie 13 bases apart. Inclusive of the bounding cysteine and valine, the CDR3 is 14 residues long. This entry keeps only the CDR3 DNA: 42 bases, framed from base 1. The germline V gene (reference sequence) yields MNHEY for CDR1 and SMNVEV for CDR2. Remarks on this clone: Its antigen target is currently unknown. Base-call qualities are not available, and no considerably larger clone is one nucleotide away.

The receptor library was made with the immunoSEQ multiplex PCR assay. The clones in this table, taken by TCRdb from immuneACCESS, are in-frame only. Not every clone is retained; where verified, under half of the shortfall comes from an unresolved V gene, and the cause of the rest is unknown. The table for this sample lists some 120,000 clones; roughly 90% of them were counted only once. The ten most abundant clones make up 2% to 2.5% of the sample. Sequenced material: blood. The receptor comes from a man aged 18 to 35 in good health. The chain is encoded by TRBV27 joined to TRBJ2-7; TRBD1 is perhaps the D gene, given 5 matching bases. The nucleotide sequence is TGTGCCAGCAGTGGCCGGACAAGACCCTACGAGCAGTACGTC. It translates as CASSGRTRPYEQYV.